The sequence of this T cell receptor (beta chain) was determined in a study of siplizumab effects on memory and regulatory T cells (dated by TCRdb to the late 2010s). Concerning the study at large: The study looked at the effect of siplizumab, an anti-CD2 antibody, on alloreactive T-cell subsets in allogeneic mixed lymphocyte reactions made from human PBMCs.

Summary of the overall study and its limitations: About 80-97% of proliferating CD4+ or CD8+ clones could not be given a naive or memory phenotype. Compared with memory T cells, unstimulated naive T cells appeared more diverse, and naive cells seemed to make a substantial contribution to the alloresponse. In reactions with siplizumab, an average of roughly 69% of mappable alloreactive CD4+ clones were Treg-derived, compared with 25% to 30% in control reactions. Because sequences at frequencies below about 10^-5 were poorly captured, only a minor fraction of alloreactive clones could be mapped back to unstimulated subsets. The cumulative frequency of alloreactive sequences that could be traced back to unstimulated CD4+ memory T cells was significantly reduced by siplizumab. Whether proliferating Tregs from siplizumab cultures were suppressive was not functionally confirmed.

The library was made by the immunoSEQ multiplex PCR assay. The deep sequencing platform assayed roughly 10^5 TCR templates per sample. Genomic DNA extracted from sorted T cells was used for TCRbeta CDR3 sequencing. Regarding the original processing steps: The R programming language was used for clonal analysis of TCRbeta CDR3 data. Alloreactive CD4+ and CD8+ clones were identified by comparing unstimulated samples to CFSE-low samples taken after the reaction. By matching sequences to the repertoires of sorted unstimulated Treg and non-Treg cells, each alloreactive CD4+ clone was assigned a regulatory or non-regulatory origin. This is the immuneACCESS table as TCRdb keeps it, with only in-frame sequences that have V and J called. A part of the clones is gone; compared with another copy, unresolved V genes explain less than half, and the rest is unexplained. D and trimming come from the DNA, and the V and J calls and clone size come from that table. Recorded for this sample are about 64,000 clones; roughly 96% of them occurred a single time. The ten top clones hold about 0.095% of the sample.

In three donor pairs, further sequencing was done on unstimulated CD8+ naive, CD4+ memory, CD8+ TEMRA, CD4+ naive and CD8+ effector memory subsets. Sorted unstimulated T cells, along with proliferating T cells recovered from mixed lymphocyte reactions, underwent TCRbeta CDR3 sequencing. Fresh whole blood from about ten HLA-typed healthy donors served as the source for isolating PBMCs. As concerns this clone: Its antigen remains unidentified. No base qualities exist here, and no much larger clone lies one base off it.

Between the V and J ends, shortened by 5 bases and 6 bases respectively, the junction contains 8 bases. In the germline V gene (reference sequence), CDR1 corresponds to MNHEY and CDR2 to SMNVEV. There are 12 amino acids in the CDR3, from cysteine to phenylalanine inclusive. The CDR3 DNA has 36 bases and is translated from base 1. The TCR originated in a human donor in good health. The sequenced sample consisted of naive CD8+ T cells sorted from blood. The cell subset or site tag for this specimen amounts to: unstimulated naive T cells. The rearrangement joined TRBV27 to TRBJ2-1; a confident D gene designation cannot be given. The nucleotide sequence reads as follows: TGTGCCAGCAGTGGGCCCCGCAATGAGCAGTTCTTC. It translates as CASSGPRNEQFF.